The T cell receptor (beta chain) under discussion was sequenced for a study of blood T cell repertoires in COVID-19. Study-wide background: From T cells, B-cell-depleted T cells, or PBMCs came the material, which was cDNA or gDNA.

Source study methods: Researchers report that nucleated cell counts were estimated from reference gene primer amplification. Profiled with immunoSEQ multiplex PCR; TCRdb holds only in-frame clones, not every one. V and J calls and clone size are those listed in that table; D and trimming were worked out from the DNA. The sample holds 120,000 to 150,000 clones; more than 65% are singletons and the top ten take roughly 7.9%. The germline V and J ends were trimmed by 4 bases and 3 bases, with 11 bases remaining between them. This CDR3 region has 14 residues. Germline CDR1 is SGHNT and CDR2 is YYREEE (reference sequence).

Sequenced input: peripheral blood. This clonotype was obtained from a woman between 50 and 59 years old in a cohort sampled during active or convalescent COVID-19. The rearrangement joins TRBV5-4 to TRBJ1-5; D might be TRBD1 (6 bases). The CDR3 nucleotides are TGTGCCAGCAGCGCAAGGACAGTCAATCAGCCCCAGCATTTT. Translated, it gives CASSARTVNQPQHF.